A few counts support the clone carrying this T cell receptor beta chain. No antigen is known for it. Sequenced by immunoSEQ multiplex PCR; TCRdb stores in-frame clones only, minus some. The sample includes approximately 110,000 clones, less than 90% of them seen just once. The entry originates in a study of T cell responses to AZD1222 COVID-19 vaccine. Regarding the study as a whole: Repertoires were obtained solely post-peak T cell response.

The source of this sequence is an adult in good health. The specimen comprised peripheral blood, sampled on day 0 of AZD1222 vaccination.

This CDR3 reads CASRLTGGLDEQYF. The DNA for the CDR3 is TGTGCCAGTAGGTTGACAGGGGGCCTCGACGAGCAGTACTTC. The chain joins TRBV19 to TRBJ2-7; TRBD1 matches at 10 bases. CDR1 and CDR2 from the germline V gene are LNHDA and SQIVND (reference sequence). This CDR3 spans 14 amino acids. The V segment lost 6 bases and the J segment 5 bases; nucleotides outside the gene matches: 7.